These 32 T cell receptor beta chains share one sample of origin, sequenced in a study of blood T cell repertoires in COVID-19 (dated by TCRdb to the early 2020s). Receptors were amplified or captured by the immunoSEQ multiplex PCR assay. In its TCRdb copy, this immuneACCESS table keeps in-frame sequences only and misses some clones. Where compared with another copy, unresolved V genes explain less than half of these, and the others have no known cause. A total of 94,000 or so clones appear in this sample, around nine tenths of them only once. 4.8% of the sample goes to the ten largest clones. Sequencing used peripheral blood. The receptors come from a woman of 80 years or more with active COVID-19.

This clone turned up a few times. This rearrangement joins TRBV19 to TRBJ2-1, with D possibly matching TRBD2 (5 bases). The CDR3 spans 14 residues. V lost 8 bases to trimming and J lost 0 bases, with 11 bases between them. Germline CDR1 reads LNHDA; CDR2 reads SQIVND (reference sequence). CDR3 coding DNA: TGTGCCAGTTCCCGGGGATACTCCTACAATGAGCAGTTCTTC. As protein: CASSRGYSYNEQFF.

The chain has TRBV18 and TRBJ2-5; 10 bases map to TRBD2. The length of the CDR3 is 13 residues. CDR1 and CDR2 (germline): KGHSH, LQKENI. V trimming: 6 bases; J trimming: 4 bases; junction bases outside the gene matches: 2. The CDR3 here is CASSIAGGETQYF. The CDR3 nucleotides are TGTGCCAGCTCGATAGCGGGAGGAGAGACCCAGTACTTC.

The chain is built from TRBV7-9 and TRBJ1-4; TRBD1 matches 8 bases. Germline CDR1 is SEHNR and CDR2 is FQNEAQ (reference sequence). The V and J ends lost 7 bases and 7 bases, in that order; junction bases with no gene match: 20. The CDR3 totals 18 residues. For the CDR3, the DNA is TGTGCCAGCATCAACCTGCTGGGCAGGGGGCGAAGAAGTGAAAAACTGTTTTTT. Translated: CASINLLGRGRRSEKLFF.

The gene calls are TRBV2 and TRBJ1-2; 8 bases align to TRBD1. There are 12 residues in the CDR3. Germline CDR1 and CDR2: SNHLY and FYNNEI. V shed 4 bases, J shed 5 bases, and the junction held 0 bases outside the gene matches. CDR3 region: CASSGTGYGYTF. CDR3 bases: TGTGCCAGCAGTGGGACAGGGTATGGCTACACCTTC.

In its sample, this clone was seen once. For the CDR3, the DNA is TGTGCCACCAGTGATTTGTCAGGATTCAACCGACAAGAGACCCAGTACTTC. Residues: CATSDLSGFNRQETQYF. V is TRBV24-1 and J is TRBJ2-5; D is undetermined. This CDR3 comprises 17 residues. From germline, CDR1 is KGHDR and CDR2 SFDVKD. V was clipped by 0 bases and J by 2 bases, with 15 bases between them.

The rearrangement uses TRBV24-1 and TRBJ1-5; TRBD1 matches 7 bases. The J segment lost 4 bases and the V segment lost 2 bases, leaving 7 bases of the junction unmatched. The CDR3 is 16 amino acids. Germline V gene lookup returns CDR1 KGHDR and CDR2 SFDVKD. The CDR3 region is CATSDSGTVQNQPQHF. DNA for the CDR3: TGTGCCACCAGTGATTCCGGGACAGTCCAGAATCAGCCCCAGCATTTT.

This chain joins TRBV5-1 and TRBJ2-3; D not certain. V was trimmed by 5 bases and J by 3 bases, leaving 16 bases between them. CDR3 size: 15 residues. Germline CDR1 SGHRS, CDR2 YFSETQ. CDR3 sequence: CASSNGSPGTDTQYF. CDR3 DNA sequence: TGCGCCAGCAGTAACGGGTCCCCCGGGACAGATACGCAGTATTTT.

J is TRBJ2-3 and V is TRBV18; 13 bases are a match to TRBD2. The germline V gene encodes CDR1 KGHSH and CDR2 LQKENI. The CDR3 runs 15 residues. The junction had 5 bases not matched to a gene; V was cut back by 5 bases and J by 6 bases. CDR3 sequence (DNA): TGTGCCAGCTCAAGACTAGCGGGAGGTTTTGATACGCAGTATTTT. Protein product: CASSRLAGGFDTQYF.

V gene TRBV5-1 combines with J gene TRBJ2-7; 12 bases fit TRBD2. After removal of 3 bases from V and 4 bases from J, the junction contained 2 bases not matched to a gene. Germline CDR1 is SGHRS and CDR2 is YFSETQ. This CDR3 is 14 amino acids long. The CDR3 DNA reads as TGCGCCAGCAGCTACGGACTAGCGGGATACGAGCAGTACTTC. Its translation: CASSYGLAGYEQYF.

In this sample, this clone turned up once. V gene TRBV27 combines with J gene TRBJ2-1; tentative D call: TRBD2 (6 bases). V lost 5 bases, J lost 0 bases, and 17 bases lay in between. The germline CDR1 and CDR2 sequences are MNHEY and SMNVEV (reference sequence). The CDR3 has 17 residues. Here the CDR3 DNA reads TGTGCCAGCAGTCCCCTCGTGCTAGCGAGCTCCTACAATGAGCAGTTCTTC. Protein: CASSPLVLASSYNEQFF.

The rearrangement uses TRBV6-5 and TRBJ1-4; TRBD1 might be the D (6 bases). This CDR3 has 13 amino acids. CDR1 is MNHEY, CDR2 SVGAGI, per germline. Trimming cost V 8 bases and J 3 bases, with 10 bases left between them. CDR3 sequence reads: CASRRTANEKLFF. The CDR3, as DNA: TGTGCCAGCCGGAGGACAGCTAATGAAAAACTGTTTTTT.

This clone was counted between two and nine times. This sequence joins TRBV29-1 and TRBJ1-1; D remains unclear. CDR3 size: 14 residues. Between the trimmed V and J ends, which lost 1 base and 7 bases, there was a span of 16 bases. Germline V lookup: CDR1 SQVTM, CDR2 ANQGSEA. The CDR3 bases are TGCAGCGTTGAAGGCGGAGGGTGGAGAAGTGAAGCTTTCTTT. Translation: CSVEGGGWRSEAFF.

This clone was observed a few times. The gene calls are TRBV11-2 and TRBJ1-5; D is perhaps TRBD1 (5 bases). CDR1 and CDR2 (germline): SGHAT, FQNNGV. V lost 6 bases and J 6 bases, leaving 12 bases between the germline ends. The CDR3 runs 13 residues. The CDR3 coding sequence is TGTGCCAGCAGTCTCAGGGAGGGTCAGCCCCAGCATTTT. This encodes CASSLREGQPQHF.

This clone was counted a single time. The V call is TRBV6-5, the J call TRBJ2-5; TRBD1 might be the D (6 bases). Trimming took 8 bases from V and 5 from J, leaving 18 bases between them. Germline V gene data show CDR1 as MNHEY and CDR2 as SVGAGI. CDR3 length: 14 residues. The CDR3 DNA follows: TGTGCCAGCGGCACCCAGGGGAAGTTTGAGACCCAGTACTTC. This codes for CASGTQGKFETQYF.

The gene calls are TRBV7-6 and TRBJ2-7; 7 bases are shared with TRBD2. Looked up from germline, CDR1 is SGHVS and CDR2 is FNYEAQ. J was trimmed by 4 bases and V by 2 bases; bases with no gene match: 11. CDR3 length: 16 amino acids. CDR3 region: CASSLTSGTIIYEQYF. The DNA for the CDR3 is TGTGCCAGCAGCTTAACATCCGGGACTATTATTTACGAGCAGTACTTC.

V usage is TRBV7-9 and J usage is TRBJ2-7; TRBD1 agrees at 11 bases. The CDR3 extends over 15 amino acids. The J segment lost 1 base and the V segment lost 5 bases, leaving 4 bases of the junction unmatched. Germline-derived CDR1 and CDR2 are SEHNR and FQNEAQ (reference sequence). The CDR3 DNA sequence: TGTGCCAGCAGCCAGGGACAGGGGGTTTCCTACGAGCAGTACTTC. Its protein product is CASSQGQGVSYEQYF.

The chain recombines TRBV11-2 with TRBJ1-6; no clear D gene. V lost 3 bases and J lost 8, with 11 bases in between. Germline V gene sequence: CDR1 SGHAT, CDR2 FQNNGV. CDR3 length equals 14 residues. DNA for the CDR3: TGTGCCAGCAGCTTGGTAGGGAGCGATTCACCCCTCCACTTT. This codes for CASSLVGSDSPLHF.

Only one count was recorded for this clone. The chain has TRBV11-2 and TRBJ2-3; D is possibly TRBD2 (6 bases). This CDR3 has 16 residues. The germline V gene encodes CDR1 SGHAT and CDR2 FQNNGV. V shed 4 bases and J shed 3 bases, with 17 bases lying between them. The CDR3 bases are TGTGCCAGCAGCTCCCCGGAGGCGGGGTATACAGATACGCAGTATTTT. Protein sequence: CASSSPEAGYTDTQYF. Filled out from reference TRBV11-2 and TRBJ2-3, the complete variable domain reads EAGVAQSPRYKIIEKRQSVAFWCNPISGHATLYWYQQILGQGPKLLIQFQNNGVVDDSQLPKDRFSAERLKGVDSTLKIQPAKLEDSAVYLCASSSPEAGYTDTQYFGPGTRLTVL.

This clone turned up a few times. The chain recombines TRBV19 with TRBJ2-6; perhaps TRBD1 as D (5 bases). Germline V gene data show CDR1 as LNHDA and CDR2 as SQIVND (reference sequence). Trimming left V 2 bases short and J 4 bases short, with 6 bases between. The CDR3 has 14 amino acids. Here the CDR3 DNA reads TGTGCCAGTAGTATACGACAGGGGGCCAACGTCCTGACTTTC. Translated, it gives CASSIRQGANVLTF.

The chain uses TRBV18 and TRBJ2-5; TRBD1 might be the D (5 bases). This CDR3 region has 14 residues. In germline, CDR1 is KGHSH, CDR2 LQKENI. Trimming pared 3 bases from V and 2 bases from J, leaving 10 bases between. CDR3 coding DNA: TGTGCCAGCTCACCCCGACAGAGTCAAGAGACCCAGTACTTC. This codes for CASSPRQSQETQYF.

The chain joins TRBV19 to TRBJ2-3; TRBD2 agrees at 12 bases. Looked up from germline, CDR1 is LNHDA and CDR2 is SQIVND (reference sequence). With 5 bases clipped from V and 6 bases from J, the junction kept 6 bases outside the gene matches. CDR3 size: 15 residues. CDR3 coding DNA: TGTGCCAGTAGTGTGACTAGCGGGAGAAGCGATACGCAGTATTTT. It specifies CASSVTSGRSDTQYF.

The chain joins TRBV29-1 to TRBJ2-1, with D tentatively TRBD1 (6 bases). Looked up from germline, CDR1 is SQVTM and CDR2 is ANQGSEA. Trimming took 2 bases from V and 2 from J, leaving 10 bases between them. The CDR3 runs 14 residues. CDR3 nucleotides: TGCAGCGTTGAATTGGACAGTACCTACAATGAGCAGTTCTTC. Translation: CSVELDSTYNEQFF.

The rearrangement links TRBV9 to TRBJ2-3, with D possibly TRBD1 on 5 matching bases. Germline CDR1 reads SGDLS; CDR2 reads YYNGEE. The V end was cut by 4 bases, the J end by 2 bases, with 8 bases between. This CDR3 has 13 residues. The CDR3 reads CASSTGYTDTQYF. The CDR3 region has the DNA TGTGCCAGCAGCACAGGATACACAGATACGCAGTATTTT.

The chain joins TRBV6-2 or TRBV6-3 to TRBJ1-1; D remains unclear. The CDR3 is made up of 14 amino acids. Trimming left V 2 bases short and J 4 bases short, with 11 bases between. Germline loops: CDR1 MNHEY, CDR2 SVGEGT. The CDR3 nucleotides read TGTGCCAGCAGTTACGTGTGGCGGGGCACTGAAGCTTTCTTT. Encoded protein: CASSYVWRGTEAFF.

This clone showed up just once. The junction and the germline gene differ at one end; a read error may be behind it. The chain joins TRBV5-1 to TRBJ2-7; 7 bases match TRBD1. The length of the CDR3 is 17 residues. Germline assignment: CDR1 SGHRS and CDR2 YFSETQ. CDR3 DNA sequence: TGCGCCAGCAGGTTGGCCGGGACAGCAATTGCCTCCTACGAGCAGTACTTC. This encodes CASRLAGTAIASYEQYF. The full variable domain, with the rest looked up from reference TRBV5-1 and TRBJ2-7, is KAGVTQTPRYLIKTRGQQVTLSCSPISGHRSVSWYQQTPGQGLQFLFEYFSETQRNKGNFPGRFSGRQFSNSRSEMNVSTLELGDSALYLCASRLAGTAIASYEQYFGPGTRLTVT.

The V call is TRBV11-3, the J call TRBJ2-3, with 9 nucleotides matching TRBD1. Germline V gene data show CDR1 as SGHNT and CDR2 as YENEEA. The CDR3 totals 15 residues. Losses at the gene ends were 4 bases for V and 1 base for J; bases not matched to a gene: 3. Written as DNA, the CDR3 is TGTGCCAGCAGCTCGGGACAGGGAGGCACAGATACGCAGTATTTT. Translation: CASSSGQGGTDTQYF.

A single count supports this clone. The CDR3 DNA reads as TGTGCCAGCAGGAGAGGGGGCAAGGAGACCCAGTACTTC. It yields the protein CASRRGGKETQYF. The V and J genes are TRBV14 and TRBJ2-5; 7 bases are a match to TRBD1. Germline V lookup: CDR1 SGHDN, CDR2 FVKESK. Trimming cost V 6 bases and J 5 bases; bases outside gene matches: 6. The CDR3 extends over 13 amino acids.

The rearrangement uses TRBV5-1 and TRBJ1-2; D is undetermined. V was cut by 0 bases and J by 2 bases, with 5 bases left in between. Per the germline V gene, CDR1 is SGHRS and CDR2 is YFSETQ. The CDR3 runs 13 residues. The CDR3 is CASSLAGNYGYTF. The CDR3 DNA reads as TGCGCCAGCAGCTTGGCGGGGAACTATGGCTACACCTTC.

This clone was seen more than once but under ten times. The chain is built from TRBV19 and TRBJ2-1; D gene ambiguous. In germline, CDR1 is LNHDA, CDR2 SQIVND (reference sequence). The V end lost 4 bases, the J end lost 0 bases, and 13 bases lay between the germline ends. The CDR3 extends over 16 amino acids. The chain's CDR3 is CASSKISTSSYNEQFF. CDR3 bases: TGTGCCAGTAGTAAGATCTCGACAAGCTCCTACAATGAGCAGTTCTTC.

The V call is TRBV6-1, the J call TRBJ2-1; maybe TRBD2 (5 bases). CDR3 length: 14 amino acids. Germline V gene lookup returns CDR1 MNHNS and CDR2 SASEGT. V was shortened by 0 bases and J by 4 bases, with 7 bases between the two germline ends. In nucleotides, the CDR3 is TGTGCCAGCAGTGAAGCCCGCGGGTACAATGAGCAGTTCTTC. Protein sequence: CASSEARGYNEQFF.

The rearrangement joins TRBV5-6 to TRBJ2-3; D might be TRBD1 (6 bases). Trimming took off 3 bases at V and 11 bases at J, with 16 bases between the two ends. Germline CDR1 SGHDT, CDR2 YYEEEE. The CDR3 sequence is 13 residues long. The CDR3 here is CASSSPRTGQQYF. The CDR3 DNA is TGTGCCAGCAGCTCGCCCCGGACGGGACAGCAGTATTTT.

The chain is built from TRBV29-1 and TRBJ2-7; D not certain. Germline V gives CDR1 SQVTM, CDR2 ANQGSEA. This CDR3 is built from 12 residues. V shed 3 bases and J shed 2 bases, with 8 bases lying between them. The CDR3 protein is CSVEASTYEQYF. For the CDR3, the DNA is TGCAGCGTTGAGGCTAGTACCTACGAGCAGTACTTC.